This T cell receptor beta chain came from a study of T-cell reconstitution after alpha-beta-depleted transplantation in children. The length of the CDR3 is 14 residues. Germline CDR1 reads LGHDT; CDR2 reads YNNKEL (reference sequence). V was cut by 4 bases and J by 0 bases, with 9 bases left in between. Many counts were recorded for this clonotype. Preparation of the TCRbeta library was carried out with unique molecular identifiers. TCRdb re-called the PCR reads through MiXCR, storing one row per CDR3 protein. The sample records about 230,000 distinct CDR3 sequences, around 9.9% being singletons. The rearrangement links TRBV3-1 to TRBJ1-1, with unresolved D. The sequenced sample was PBMCs, obtained before TCRalphabeta/CD19-depleted stem cell transplant. The origin of this receptor is a child less than two years old with acute myeloid leukemia, due to receive a stem cell transplant. The CDR3 DNA is TGTGCCAGCAGCCCCTCGAGGGTGAACACTGAAGCTTTCTTT. As protein: CASSPSRVNTEAFF.